Below are 29 T cell receptor beta chains sequenced from a single sample in a study of T cells in Graves' hyperthyroidism and ophthalmopathy. TCR beta CDR3 region amplification was performed from RNA transcripts. TCR CDR3 regions were first amplified by RT-PCR with HTBI primers. TCRdb fed the multiplex PCR reads into MiXCR, producing one record per CDR3 protein. The repertoire holds roughly 500,000 distinct CDR3 sequences, approximately 22% seen once, with 45% to 50% in the top ten. The specimen was blood. The receptors come from a woman aged 70-85 years with Graves' ophthalmopathy.

The chain couples TRBV6-1 to TRBJ1-4, with 7 bases identical to TRBD1. The CDR3 sequence is 14 residues long. The ends lost 5 bases at V and 2 bases at J; junction bases unmatched: 2. Germline assignment: CDR1 MNHNS and CDR2 SASEGT. Here the CDR3 reads CASSRTGTNEKLFF. As DNA, the CDR3 is TGTGCCAGCAGTCGGACAGGTACTAATGAAAAACTGTTTTTT.

This clonotype was found many times. V usage is TRBV12-3 or TRBV12-4 and J usage is TRBJ2-1; 9 bases are shared with TRBD2. The CDR3 totals 15 residues. J lost 9 bases, V lost 6 bases, and 12 bases had no gene match. This CDR3 is CASRKAGGWSGEQFF. CDR3 coding DNA: TGTGCCAGCAGGAAAGCGGGAGGATGGAGCGGTGAGCAGTTCTTC.

The CDR3: CAWSVNRGPGNTIYF. The CDR3 coding sequence is TGTGCCTGGAGTGTAAACAGGGGGCCTGGAAACACCATATATTTT. This chain links TRBV30 with TRBJ1-3, with 9 bases that match TRBD1. CDR1 is GTSNPN and CDR2 is SVGIG in the germline V gene (reference sequence). With V trimmed by 0 bases and J by 2 bases, 2 bases remained unmatched. CDR3 length equals 15 residues.

This clonotype showed up many times. The V gene is TRBV27, the J gene TRBJ1-5; D is undetermined. V was trimmed by 6 bases and J by 5 bases, leaving 11 bases between them. CDR1 is MNHEY, CDR2 SMNVEV, per germline (reference sequence). The CDR3 length is 13 residues. CDR3 residues: CASSPNGDQPQHF. The CDR3 DNA reads as TGTGCCAGCAGCCCTAATGGGGATCAGCCCCAGCATTTT.

This clonotype has ten or more counts. Germline is not matched at one junction end, which may reflect a read error. The chain employs TRBV2 and TRBJ1-2; tentatively, D is TRBD1 (5 bases). The CDR3 covers 14 residues. Germline assignment: CDR1 SNHLY and CDR2 FYNNEI. The CDR3 reads CAGRRTGTDYGYTF. The CDR3, as DNA: TGTGCCGGCAGAAGAACCGGGACGGACTATGGCTACACCTTC.

The CDR3 loop reads CASSLVPGAQYEQYF. CDR3 bases: TGTGCCAGCAGTTTAGTTCCCGGCGCCCAATACGAGCAGTACTTC. V and J are TRBV12-3 or TRBV12-4 and TRBJ2-7; no clear D. Between the trimmed V and J ends, which lost 1 base and 4 bases, there was a span of 14 bases. The CDR3 loop spans 15 amino acids.

V and J are TRBV18 and TRBJ2-3; weak D call: TRBD2 (5 bases). Germline lookup yields CDR1 KGHSH and CDR2 LQKENI. The CDR3 extends over 16 amino acids. The V end lost 3 bases, the J end lost 0 bases, and 13 bases lay between the germline ends. The CDR3 nucleotides are TGTGCCAGCTCACCGGATGCGGGCGGGAGCACAGATACGCAGTATTTT. Protein sequence: CASSPDAGGSTDTQYF.

This rearrangement joins TRBV3-1 to TRBJ1-4, with a possible D match to TRBD1 (6 bases). V lost 2 bases, J lost 4 bases, and 8 bases lay in between. Germline V gene sequence: CDR1 LGHDT, CDR2 YNNKEL (reference sequence). The length of the CDR3 is 14 residues. The CDR3 reads CASSQTGINEKLFF. The CDR3 DNA reads TGTGCCAGCAGCCAAACAGGGATTAATGAAAAACTGTTTTTT. Looking up the rest from reference TRBV3-1 and TRBJ1-4 gives the full variable domain: DTAVSQTPKYLVTQMGNDKSIKCEQNLGHDTMYWYKQDSKKFLKIMFSYNNKELIINETVPNRFSPKSPDKAHLNLHINSLELGDSAVYFCASSQTGINEKLFFGSGTQLSVL.

This chain uses TRBV6-2 or TRBV6-3 with TRBJ2-1; a weak D match, TRBD2 (6 bases). Trimming removed 2 bases from V and 6 bases from J, with 17 bases in between. Germline CDR1 reads MNHEY; CDR2 reads SVGEGT. The CDR3 totals 16 residues. The CDR3: CASSYPRGTQANEQFF. The CDR3 coding sequence is TGTGCCAGCAGTTACCCCCGCGGGACTCAGGCCAATGAGCAGTTCTTC.

At least ten counts were recorded for this clonotype. V and J are TRBV27 and TRBJ2-7; D not resolved. The CDR3 runs to 15 residues. Per germline, CDR1 MNHEY and CDR2 SMNVEV (reference sequence). V gave up 5 bases and J gave up 0 bases, with 14 bases separating them. CDR3: CASSPGPMSSYEQYF. The CDR3 nucleotides are TGTGCCAGCAGTCCCGGACCGATGAGCTCCTACGAGCAGTACTTC.

This chain joins TRBV5-1 and TRBJ1-2, with a tentative D call TRBD1 (5 bases). This CDR3 comprises 16 residues. In germline, CDR1 is SGHRS, CDR2 YFSETQ. The V gene lost 5 bases and the J gene lost 8 bases, with 25 bases spanning the gap. The CDR3 DNA sequence: TGCGCCAGCAGTCAACTACCGCCCGGGGCCCAAGGAGGCTACACCTTC. Amino acids: CASSQLPPGAQGGYTF.

The chain is built from TRBV27 and TRBJ2-5, with a weak D call TRBD1 (6 bases). The CDR3 length is 15 residues. V was pared by 4 bases and J by 3 bases, with 15 bases between. The V gene's germline CDR1 is MNHEY and CDR2 SMNVEV (reference sequence). CDR3 coding DNA: TGTGCCAGCAGTTCGACCAACAGGGACGAAGAGACCCAGTACTTC. Its translation: CASSSTNRDEETQYF.

V gene TRBV10-3 combines with J gene TRBJ1-1; TRBD1 is a possible D gene (5 bases). V was cut by 7 bases and J by 4 bases, with 13 bases left in between. From germline, CDR1 is ENHRY and CDR2 SYGVKD. CDR3 length equals 13 residues. Written as DNA, the CDR3 is TGTGCCATCACGGAGGGGCCGAGCACTGAAGCTTTCTTT. As protein: CAITEGPSTEAFF.

A word on this clonotype: A much larger clone differs by one base, so this may be a read error. This sequence joins TRBV12-3 or TRBV12-4 and TRBJ2-1; 7 positions match TRBD1. This CDR3 has 15 amino acids. DNA for the CDR3: TGTGCCAGCAGCCTTGACAGGGCTCCCTACAATGGGCAGTTCTTC. Its translation: CASSLDRAPYNGQFF.

The CDR3 region is CASSVGRTGGGRSNQPQHF. In DNA form, the CDR3 reads TGTGCCAGTAGCGTCGGACGGACAGGAGGGGGGCGTAGCAATCAGCCCCAGCATTTT. The rearrangement links TRBV19 to TRBJ1-5; 7 bases map to TRBD1. V lost 6 bases and J lost 0; bases outside the gene matches: 17. The germline V gene has CDR1 LNHDA and CDR2 SQIVND (reference sequence). This CDR3 contains 19 residues.

This clonotype was seen many times. This chain connects TRBV12-3 or TRBV12-4 to TRBJ2-1; 10 bases fit TRBD2. With 7 bases clipped from V and 2 bases from J, the junction kept 8 bases outside the gene matches. CDR3 length equals 16 residues. CDR3 residues: CASTTRLAGAYNEQFF. In DNA, the CDR3 is TGTGCCAGCACCACCAGGCTAGCGGGAGCCTACAATGAGCAGTTCTTC.

This clonotype was counted between two and nine times. The chain combines TRBV7-3 with TRBJ2-5; D is uncertain. Looked up from germline, CDR1 is SGHTA and CDR2 is FQGTGA. The CDR3 length is 13 residues. Trimming left V 3 bases short and J 3 bases short, with 8 bases between. The CDR3 DNA follows: TGTGCCAGCAGCTTCTCTAGGGAAGAGACCCAGTACTTC. Protein product: CASSFSREETQYF.

The rearrangement links TRBV7-9 to TRBJ2-1; D is unresolved. Germline values: CDR1 SEHNR, CDR2 FQNEAQ (reference sequence). CDR3 length: 11 amino acids. Trimming left V 2 bases short and J 10 bases short, with 6 bases between. The CDR3 sequence is CASSLYTEQFF. The CDR3, as DNA: TGTGCCAGCAGCTTATATACCGAGCAGTTCTTC.

This clonotype was counted a few times. The chain uses TRBV6-2 or TRBV6-3 and TRBJ2-1; 10 nucleotides agree with TRBD2. V was clipped by 5 bases and J by 6 bases; unmatched bases: 7. CDR1 and CDR2 from the germline V gene are MNHEY and SVGEGT. This CDR3 has 15 amino acids. In nucleotides, the CDR3 is TGTGCCAGCAGTATCAGCGGGAGGGGAGGCAATGAGCAGTTCTTC. It codes for CASSISGRGGNEQFF.

V gene TRBV19 combines with J gene TRBJ2-7; 12 bases agree with TRBD1. The ends lost 3 bases at V and 3 bases at J; junction bases unmatched: 3. The CDR3 totals 15 residues. The V gene's germline CDR1 is LNHDA and CDR2 SQIVND (reference sequence). Written as DNA, the CDR3 is TGTGCCAGTAGTATTGGGACAGGGGGCGACTACGAGCAGTACTTC. It specifies CASSIGTGGDYEQYF. Full variable domain (missing parts from reference TRBV19 and TRBJ2-7): DGGITQSPKYLFRKEGQNVTLSCEQNLNHDAMYWYRQDPGQGLRLIYYSQIVNDFQKGDIAEGYSVSREKKESFPLTVTSAQKNPTAFYLCASSIGTGGDYEQYFGPGTRLTVT.

The chain couples TRBV20-1 to TRBJ2-7; D tentatively fits TRBD1 or TRBD2 (5 bases each). V was trimmed by 4 bases and J by 9 bases, leaving 28 bases between them. This CDR3 contains 16 residues. Germline V lookup: CDR1 DFQATT, CDR2 SNEGSKA (reference sequence). The DNA for the CDR3 is TGCAGTGCTAAAAACCTACCCGGGGCAGGAACTATCGGGCAGTACTTC. Translating gives CSAKNLPGAGTIGQYF.

The rearrangement uses TRBV7-6 and TRBJ2-7, with 9 bases aligning to TRBD2. CDR3 length equals 17 residues. J was trimmed by 3 bases and V by 1 base; bases with no gene match: 10. Germline V gene lookup returns CDR1 SGHVS and CDR2 FNYEAQ. The CDR3 sequence: CASSLVGTGTSLYEQYF. The DNA of the CDR3 is TGTGCCAGCAGCTTAGTAGGAACCGGGACTAGCCTCTACGAGCAGTACTTC. The variable domain in full, completed from reference TRBV7-6 and TRBJ2-7, reads GAGVSQSPRYKVTKRGQDVALRCDPISGHVSLYWYRQALGQGPEFLTYFNYEAQQDKSGLPNDRFSAERPEGSISTLTIQRTEQRDSAMYRCASSLVGTGTSLYEQYFGPGTRLTVT.

Details on this clonotype: One end of the junction varies from germline; a read error may be responsible. This CDR3 is CASSLISRAYGQYF. The DNA for the CDR3 is TGTGCCAGCAGTTTAATCTCCAGAGCCTACGGGCAGTACTTC. This chain uses TRBV9 with TRBJ2-7; D is undetermined. The germline V gene encodes CDR1 SGDLS and CDR2 YYNGEE. The CDR3 extends over 14 amino acids.

This clonotype has just a few counts. The chain is built from TRBV20-1 and TRBJ1-2; D is possibly TRBD1 (6 bases). The CDR3 is made up of 15 amino acids. Germline V gives CDR1 DFQATT, CDR2 SNEGSKA (reference sequence). Trimming stripped 4 bases from V and 4 bases from J, with 19 bases between. This chain's CDR3 is CSAIPLRGALYGYTF. CDR3 DNA: TGCAGTGCTATCCCCCTCCGGGGGGCCCTCTATGGCTACACCTTC.

The table lists this clonotype with a count of one. The chain joins TRBV19 to TRBJ2-5; 12 nucleotides line up with TRBD1. This CDR3 spans 16 amino acids. CDR1 and CDR2 (germline): LNHDA, SQIVND (reference sequence). The V gene end was trimmed by 7 bases and the J gene end by 4 bases; junction bases not matched to a gene: 10. CDR3 loop: CASNSSPGQGAETQYF. In DNA form, the CDR3 reads TGTGCCAGTAACTCGTCACCGGGACAGGGGGCAGAGACCCAGTACTTC.

This chain connects TRBV10-3 to TRBJ2-1; 11 bases match TRBD2. V gave up 6 bases and J gave up 0 bases; unmatched junction bases: 16. Germline V gene lookup returns CDR1 ENHRY and CDR2 SYGVKD. This CDR3 comprises 20 residues. As DNA, the CDR3 is TGTGCCATCAGAAAAACCGGGGGACTAGCGGTACAGAGCTCCTACAATGAGCAGTTCTTC. It is translated as CAIRKTGGLAVQSSYNEQFF.

V usage is TRBV3-1 and J usage is TRBJ2-5; maybe TRBD1 (6 bases). Deletions cut 7 bases from V and 7 bases from J, with 16 bases between. CDR1 LGHDT and CDR2 YNNKEL come from the germline V gene (reference sequence). CDR3 length: 13 residues. Here the CDR3 DNA reads TGTGCCAGCACCGGGACAACACTCGCGACCCAGTACTTC. Residues: CASTGTTLATQYF.

This clonotype was picked up many times. V and J are TRBV20-1 and TRBJ1-5; a weak D match, TRBD1 (5 bases). The CDR3 contains 14 residues. Trimming removed 3 bases at V and 3 bases at J, with 12 bases between. Germline CDR1 and CDR2: DFQATT and SNEGSKA (reference sequence). For the CDR3, the DNA is TGCAGTGCTAGCAGAGGACATACCAATCAGCCCCAGCATTTT. Amino acids: CSASRGHTNQPQHF.

This clonotype was detected only a few times. The CDR3 sequence is CASSLPGYKQYF. CDR3 sequence (DNA): TGTGCCAGCAGTCTGCCAGGGTACAAGCAGTACTTC. The chain uses TRBV28 and TRBJ2-7; tentative D call: TRBD1 (5 bases). This CDR3 is built from 12 residues. Germline CDR1 is MDHEN and CDR2 is SYDVKM. The V and J ends lost 5 bases and 8 bases respectively, with 13 bases between them.